This T cell receptor beta chain was profiled in a study of blood T cell repertoires in COVID-19. Repertoires were generated with immunoSEQ multiplex PCR, while TCRdb's copy carries only in-frame clones and drops some. Here the sample spans some 140,000 clones, around 83% being singletons. This CDR3 spans 15 amino acids. CDR1 is SGHVS, CDR2 FQNEAQ, per germline. Trimming removed 2 bases from V and 6 bases from J, with 16 bases in between. The TCR was taken from a human donor in a cohort sampled during active COVID-19. The chain combines TRBV7-8 with TRBJ1-1; D gene uncertain. Sequencing was performed on peripheral blood. The CDR3 here is CASSLWNGLEAEAFF. The DNA of the CDR3 is TGTGCCAGCAGCTTATGGAACGGCTTGGAGGCTGAAGCTTTCTTT.